This TCR beta chain was recovered during a study of OX40 agonist ivuxolimab in advanced cancers. Germline-derived CDR1 and CDR2 are WNHNN and SYGVQD (reference sequence). The CDR3 is 15 amino acids. V was pared by 3 bases and J by 6 bases, with 6 bases of the junction left unmatched. Profiled with immunoSEQ multiplex PCR; TCRdb holds only in-frame clones, not every one. Of 52,000 or so clones in the sample, 70% to 90% were seen once. The receptor's source is an adult with an advanced solid tumor such as melanoma, head and neck, liver or kidney cancer. The sequences come from CD4+ or CD8+ T cells sorted from blood, collected in a trial of the OX40 agonist ivuxolimab. The chain combines TRBV10-1 with TRBJ2-3; TRBD2 matches at 10 bases. CDR3 loop: CASSDEGTSVDTQYF. CDR3 bases: TGCGCCAGCAGTGATGAAGGGACTAGCGTGGATACGCAGTATTTT.